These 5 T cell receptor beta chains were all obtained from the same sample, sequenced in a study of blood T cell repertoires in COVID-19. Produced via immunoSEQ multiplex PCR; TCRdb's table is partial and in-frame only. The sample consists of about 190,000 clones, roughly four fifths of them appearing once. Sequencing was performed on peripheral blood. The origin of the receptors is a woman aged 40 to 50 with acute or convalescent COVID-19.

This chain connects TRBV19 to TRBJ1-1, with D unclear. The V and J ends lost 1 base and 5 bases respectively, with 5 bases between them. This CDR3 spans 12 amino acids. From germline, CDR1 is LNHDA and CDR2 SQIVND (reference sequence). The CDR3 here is CASSIGQTEAFF. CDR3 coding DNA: TGTGCCAGTAGTATAGGGCAAACTGAAGCTTTCTTT.

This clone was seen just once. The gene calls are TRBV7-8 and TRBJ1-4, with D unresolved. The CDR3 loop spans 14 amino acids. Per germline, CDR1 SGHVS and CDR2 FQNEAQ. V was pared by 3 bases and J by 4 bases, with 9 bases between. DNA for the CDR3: TGTGCCAGCAGCTTCGTATCGAGTAATGAAAAACTGTTTTTT. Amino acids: CASSFVSSNEKLFF.

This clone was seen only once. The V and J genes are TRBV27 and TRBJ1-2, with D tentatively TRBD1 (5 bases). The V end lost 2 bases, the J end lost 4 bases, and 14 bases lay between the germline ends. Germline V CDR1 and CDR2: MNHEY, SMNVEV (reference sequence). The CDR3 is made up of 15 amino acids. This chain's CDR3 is CASSLLPGLSYGYTF. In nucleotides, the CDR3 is TGTGCCAGCAGTTTACTCCCGGGACTGAGCTATGGCTACACCTTC.

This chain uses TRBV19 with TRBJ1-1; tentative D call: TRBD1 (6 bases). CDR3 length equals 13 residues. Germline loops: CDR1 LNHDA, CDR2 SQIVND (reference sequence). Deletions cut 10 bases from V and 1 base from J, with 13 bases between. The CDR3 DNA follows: TGTGCCACGACAGGCCTTTCGAACACTGAAGCTTTCTTT. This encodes CATTGLSNTEAFF.

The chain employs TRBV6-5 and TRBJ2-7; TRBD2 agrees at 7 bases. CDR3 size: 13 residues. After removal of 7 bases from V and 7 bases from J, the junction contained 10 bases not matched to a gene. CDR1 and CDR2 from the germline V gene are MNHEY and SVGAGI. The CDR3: CASKGEGRWEQYF. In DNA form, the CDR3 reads TGTGCCAGCAAAGGGGAGGGGCGGTGGGAGCAGTACTTC.